Presented here are 16 T cell receptor beta chains from one specimen sequenced in a study of T-cell memory formation after mild COVID-19. Each CDR3 protein gets one entry after TCRdb re-called the 5' RACE reads with MiXCR. The data show about 260,000 distinct CDR3 sequences, 16% seen once. The sample taken for sequencing was PBMCs or a T cell subset sorted from them (not recorded which). The receptors originated from a man in his late teens or twenties who had mild COVID-19 (a few samples of this study predate the infection). Cell type and time point are not known.

The chain uses TRBV12-3 or TRBV12-4 and TRBJ2-5; the D call may be TRBD1 or TRBD2 (7 bases each). Trimming left V 3 bases short and J 9 bases short, with 14 bases between. This CDR3 is built from 13 residues. Here the CDR3 reads CASSLYPGGAQYF. CDR3 bases: TGTGCCAGCAGTTTGTACCCAGGGGGGGCCCAGTACTTC.

This clonotype came up a few times. This chain uses TRBV5-1 with TRBJ2-3; tentatively, D is TRBD2 (6 bases). The CDR3 has 16 residues. Trimming removed 0 bases from V and 4 bases from J, with 15 bases in between. Germline CDR1 and CDR2: SGHRS and YFSETQ. CDR3 coding DNA: TGCGCCAGCAGCTTGGCCGGGTCGGGGGATCCAGATACGCAGTATTTT. Amino acids: CASSLAGSGDPDTQYF.

In its sample, this clonotype was seen a few times. The chain has TRBV7-9 and TRBJ2-7; D gene unclear. V lost 3 bases and J lost 0, with 9 bases in between. The CDR3 extends over 14 amino acids. Germline CDR1 SEHNR, CDR2 FQNEAQ (reference sequence). The CDR3 nucleotides are TGTGCCAGCAGCTTCTCTCGTAGCTCCTACGAGCAGTACTTC. Translating it yields CASSFSRSSYEQYF. The entire variable domain, with the rest obtained from reference TRBV7-9 and TRBJ2-7, is as follows: DTGVSQNPRHKITKRGQNVTFRCDPISEHNRLYWYRQTLGQGPEFLTYFQNEAQLEKSRLLSDRFSAERPKGSFSTLEIQRTEQGDSAMYLCASSFSRSSYEQYFGPGTRLTVT.

This clonotype was recorded at least ten times. The rearrangement links TRBV12-3 or TRBV12-4 to TRBJ2-3; a weak D match, TRBD2 (5 bases). The length of the CDR3 is 14 residues. With 0 bases removed from V and 12 bases from J, the gap between germline ends came to 16 bases. CDR3 DNA sequence: TGTGCCAGCAGTTTAGCGGTTGGCGGGCAGTTACAGTATTTT. Its protein product is CASSLAVGGQLQYF.

This clonotype was counted ten times or more. V and J are TRBV19 and TRBJ1-1; D is ambiguous. Trimming left V 5 bases short and J 1 base short, with 14 bases between. This CDR3 comprises 15 residues. Per germline, CDR1 LNHDA and CDR2 SQIVND (reference sequence). CDR3: CASSPLGYENTEAFF. The CDR3 region has the DNA TGTGCCAGTAGTCCTTTGGGATATGAGAACACTGAAGCTTTCTTT.

This clonotype was picked up a small number of times. V is TRBV15 and J is TRBJ2-1; a possible D gene is TRBD2 (6 bases). Germline values: CDR1 LNHNV, CDR2 YYDKDF (reference sequence). V was shortened by 5 bases and J by 15 bases, with 17 bases between the two germline ends. The CDR3 is made up of 12 amino acids. The CDR3 sequence is CATSPRGKSRFF. The CDR3 DNA is TGTGCCACCAGCCCTCGGGGGAAATCGCGGTTCTTC.

The chain recombines TRBV7-6 with TRBJ2-7, with 7 bases that match TRBD1. Germline loops: CDR1 SGHVS, CDR2 FNYEAQ. This CDR3 is 14 amino acids long. The V segment lost 3 bases and the J segment 0 bases; nucleotides outside the gene matches: 2. The CDR3 loop is CASSLDRNSYEQYF. The CDR3 DNA is TGTGCCAGCAGCTTGGACAGGAACTCCTACGAGCAGTACTTC. The full variable domain, completed using reference TRBV7-6 and TRBJ2-7, is GAGVSQSPRYKVTKRGQDVALRCDPISGHVSLYWYRQALGQGPEFLTYFNYEAQQDKSGLPNDRFSAERPEGSISTLTIQRTEQRDSAMYRCASSLDRNSYEQYFGPGTRLTVT.

The rearrangement links TRBV11-2 to TRBJ2-7, with D perhaps matching TRBD1 (5 bases). This CDR3 has 13 residues. Looked up from germline, CDR1 is SGHAT and CDR2 is FQNNGV. Trimming removed 5 bases from V and 2 bases from J, with 10 bases in between. The CDR3 DNA reads as TGTGCCAGCAGCACACAGGCGACCTACGAGCAGTACTTC. This gives the protein CASSTQATYEQYF.

V gene TRBV4-3 combines with J gene TRBJ2-4; a weak D match, TRBD2 (5 bases). Trimming shortened V by 3 bases and J by 3 bases, and 12 bases separated the two germline ends. The CDR3 has 15 residues. CDR1 is LGHNA, CDR2 YSLEER, per germline. The CDR3 protein is CASSQGGYDKNIQYF. The CDR3 DNA sequence: TGCGCCAGCAGCCAGGGCGGGTACGACAAAAACATTCAGTACTTC.

This clonotype appeared a few times. This chain uses TRBV19 with TRBJ2-6; D assignment may be TRBD1 or TRBD2 (5 bases each). The germline gives CDR1 LNHDA, CDR2 SQIVND (reference sequence). Trimming removed 6 bases from V and 1 base from J, with 19 bases in between. The CDR3 spans 18 residues. CDR3 in amino acids: CASRQTRGRSSGANVLTF. As DNA, the CDR3 is TGTGCCAGTAGGCAGACCCGGGGCCGCTCTTCTGGGGCCAACGTCCTGACTTTC.

This chain joins TRBV5-1 and TRBJ2-1; D may be TRBD2 (6 bases). The germline CDR1 and CDR2 sequences are SGHRS and YFSETQ. Trimming shortened V by 0 bases and J by 6 bases, and 13 bases separated the two germline ends. This CDR3 comprises 15 residues. This chain's CDR3 is CASSLALGGINEQFF. The CDR3 nucleotides read TGCGCCAGCAGCTTGGCCCTGGGAGGAATCAATGAGCAGTTCTTC.

The chain couples TRBV11-3 to TRBJ2-1, with 7 bases lining up with TRBD2. The CDR3 has 16 residues. Germline V gene sequence: CDR1 SGHNT, CDR2 YENEEA. V gave up 2 bases and J gave up 9 bases; unmatched junction bases: 13. The CDR3 protein is CASSLSQSGGQGEQFF. The CDR3 DNA reads as TGTGCCAGCAGCTTATCCCAGTCGGGGGGTCAGGGTGAGCAGTTCTTC.

The chain is built from TRBV7-2 and TRBJ2-1; D may be TRBD2 (6 bases). CDR1 and CDR2 from the germline V gene are SGHTA and FQGNSA. Trimming took 4 bases from V and 7 from J, leaving 17 bases between them. The CDR3 sequence is 15 residues long. The CDR3 nucleotides are TGTGCCAGCAGCTCTACCTCGACCCGGGGGAATGAGCAGTTCTTC. Encoded protein: CASSSTSTRGNEQFF.

The CDR3 DNA sequence: TGTGCCAGCAGTAGGGACAGGGGGAGTAGCTATGGCTACACCTTC. This codes for CASSRDRGSSYGYTF. This sequence joins TRBV6-5 and TRBJ1-2, with 11 bases aligning to TRBD1. Germline V gene sequence: CDR1 MNHEY, CDR2 SVGAGI. The trim removed 5 bases at V and 4 bases at J, leaving 6 bases unmatched. The CDR3 contains 15 residues.

A few counts support this clonotype. The chain combines TRBV5-1 with TRBJ2-7; a weak D match, TRBD2 (6 bases). The V end lost 4 bases, the J end lost 7 bases, and 18 bases lay between the germline ends. This CDR3 comprises 14 residues. Germline V gene lookup returns CDR1 SGHRS and CDR2 YFSETQ. The CDR3 is CASSREQGAGEQYV. As DNA, the CDR3 is TGCGCCAGCAGCCGGGAGCAGGGTGCGGGGGAGCAGTACGTC.

The chain combines TRBV12-5 with TRBJ2-1; no definite D call. Germline lookup yields CDR1 LGHNT and CDR2 FRNRAP. With 2 bases removed from V and 4 bases from J, the gap between germline ends came to 9 bases. This CDR3 has 14 amino acids. CDR3 DNA sequence: TGTGCTAGTGGTTTGCCGACCATTTACAATGAGCAGTTCTTC. The encoded protein is CASGLPTIYNEQFF. The full variable domain, completed using reference TRBV12-5 and TRBJ2-1, is DARVTQTPRHKVTEMGQEVTMRCQPILGHNTVFWYRQTMMQGLELLAYFRNRAPLDDSGMPKDRFSAEMPDATLATLKIQPSEPRDSAVYFCASGLPTIYNEQFFGPGTRLTVL.